Sequencing of this T cell receptor (beta chain) was carried out in a study of CD8+ T cells in alopecia areata. Overall study findings and caveats: More clonal than normal scalp was lesional scalp, particularly alopecia totalis/universalis.

The V gene's germline CDR1 is GTSNPN and CDR2 SVGIG (reference sequence). The CDR3 is made up of 15 amino acids. The J segment lost 5 bases and the V segment lost 5 bases, leaving 6 bases of the junction unmatched. RNA extraction was followed by reverse transcription into cDNA, which acted as the sequencing template. The data were produced by immunoSEQ multiplex PCR, yet TCRdb's version contains in-frame clones alone and is incomplete. Among fewer than 80,000 clones, approximately 60% were seen once, and the ten largest hold approximately 15%. A note on this clone: No antigen is known for it.

This sequence originates from a human donor with alopecia areata. This specimen consisted of CD8+ T cells sorted from blood, obtained at week 0. The V and J genes are TRBV30 and TRBJ2-2; 12 bases align to TRBD2. Here the CDR3 DNA reads TGTGCCTGGCATGCAGGACTAGCGGGGACCGGGGAGCTGTTTTTT. Translating gives CAWHAGLAGTGELFF.